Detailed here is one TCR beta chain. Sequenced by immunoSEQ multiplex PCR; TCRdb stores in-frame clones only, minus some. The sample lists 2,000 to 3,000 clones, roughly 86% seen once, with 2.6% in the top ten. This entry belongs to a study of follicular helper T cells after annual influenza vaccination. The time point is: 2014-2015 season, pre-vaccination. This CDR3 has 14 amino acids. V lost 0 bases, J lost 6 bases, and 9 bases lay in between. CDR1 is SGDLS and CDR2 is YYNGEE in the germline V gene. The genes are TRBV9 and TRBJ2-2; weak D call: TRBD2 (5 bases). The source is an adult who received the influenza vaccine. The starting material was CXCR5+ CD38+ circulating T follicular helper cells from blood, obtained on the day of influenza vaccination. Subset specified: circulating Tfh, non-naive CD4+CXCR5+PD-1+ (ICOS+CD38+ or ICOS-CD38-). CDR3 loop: CASSVASLAGELFF. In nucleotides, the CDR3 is TGTGCCAGCAGCGTAGCTAGCCTGGCCGGGGAGCTGTTTTTT.